The T cell receptor beta chain described here comes from a study of blood T cell repertoires in COVID-19. As for the study in general: The samples span acute and convalescent COVID-19 from the United States, Italy and Spain. PBMCs, B-cell-depleted T cells, or T cells were the source of the cDNA or gDNA that made up the material.

The authors' processing: It was from reference gene primer amplification that nucleated cell counts were estimated. Libraries were prepared by immunoSEQ multiplex PCR; TCRdb keeps only in-frame clonotypes and omits some of them. That table gives V, J and clone size, and the DNA gave D and trimming. The repertoire consists of about 300,000 clones, with 80% to 90% occurring once and the leading ten covering under 8%. The CDR3 contains 16 residues. Germline lookup yields CDR1 LGHNA and CDR2 YNFKEQ. V gave up 4 bases and J gave up 4 bases; unmatched junction bases: 8. The TCR comes from a man aged 18 to 35 who had recovered from COVID-19. This chain uses TRBV4-2 with TRBJ2-1; 9 bases fit TRBD2. Material for sequencing was peripheral blood. The DNA of the CDR3 is TGTGCCAGCAGCCGCGAAAGTAGCGGGAGTTACAATGAGCAGTTCTTC. Protein product: CASSRESSGSYNEQFF.